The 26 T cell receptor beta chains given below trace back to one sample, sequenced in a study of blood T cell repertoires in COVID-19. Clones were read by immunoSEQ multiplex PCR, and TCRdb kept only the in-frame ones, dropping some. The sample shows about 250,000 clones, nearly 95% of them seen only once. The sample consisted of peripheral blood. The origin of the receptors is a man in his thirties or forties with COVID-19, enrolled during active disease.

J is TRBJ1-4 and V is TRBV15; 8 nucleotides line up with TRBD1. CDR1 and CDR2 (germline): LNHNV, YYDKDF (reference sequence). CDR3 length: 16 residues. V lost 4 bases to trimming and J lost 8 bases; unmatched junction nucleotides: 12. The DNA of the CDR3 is TGTGCCACCAGCACCCCTACCGACAGGGGAGAGGAAAAACTGTTTTTT. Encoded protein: CATSTPTDRGEEKLFF.

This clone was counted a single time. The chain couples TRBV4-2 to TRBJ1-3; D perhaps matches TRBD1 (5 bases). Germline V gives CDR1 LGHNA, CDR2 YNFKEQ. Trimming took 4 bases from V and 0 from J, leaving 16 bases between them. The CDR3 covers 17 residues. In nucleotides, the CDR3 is TGTGCCAGCAGCCCACAGATGGGGCACAGCTCTGGAAACACCATATATTTT. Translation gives CASSPQMGHSSGNTIYF.

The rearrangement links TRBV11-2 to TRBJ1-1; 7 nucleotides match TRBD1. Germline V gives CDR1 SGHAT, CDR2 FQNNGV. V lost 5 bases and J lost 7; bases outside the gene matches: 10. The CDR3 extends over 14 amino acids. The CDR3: CASSPIRYRGEAFF. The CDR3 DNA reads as TGTGCCAGCAGCCCAATCCGATACAGGGGTGAAGCTTTCTTT.

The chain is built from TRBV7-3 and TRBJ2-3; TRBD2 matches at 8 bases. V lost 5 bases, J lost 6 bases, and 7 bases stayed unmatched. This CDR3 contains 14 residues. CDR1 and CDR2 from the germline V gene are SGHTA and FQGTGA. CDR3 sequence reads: CASSPGTSADTQYF. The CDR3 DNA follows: TGTGCCAGCAGCCCCGGGACTAGTGCGGATACGCAGTATTTT.

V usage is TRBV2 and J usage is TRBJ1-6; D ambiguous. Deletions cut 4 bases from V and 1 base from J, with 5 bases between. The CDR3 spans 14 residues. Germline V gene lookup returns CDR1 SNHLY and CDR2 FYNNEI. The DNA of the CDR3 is TGTGCCAGCAGTGTGCGGTCCTATAATTCACCCCTCCACTTT. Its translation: CASSVRSYNSPLHF.

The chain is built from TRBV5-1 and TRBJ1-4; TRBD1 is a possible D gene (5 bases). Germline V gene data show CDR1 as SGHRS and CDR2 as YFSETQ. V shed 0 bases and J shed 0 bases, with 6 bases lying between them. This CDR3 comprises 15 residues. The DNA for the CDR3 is TGCGCCAGCAGCTTGGAGGGGACAACTAATGAAAAACTGTTTTTT. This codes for CASSLEGTTNEKLFF.

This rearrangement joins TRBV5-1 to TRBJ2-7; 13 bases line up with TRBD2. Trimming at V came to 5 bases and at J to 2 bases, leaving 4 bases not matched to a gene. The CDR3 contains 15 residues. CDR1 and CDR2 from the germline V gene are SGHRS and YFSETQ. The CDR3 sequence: CASRTGLAGAYEQYF. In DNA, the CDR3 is TGCGCCAGCAGAACCGGACTAGCGGGGGCCTACGAGCAGTACTTC.

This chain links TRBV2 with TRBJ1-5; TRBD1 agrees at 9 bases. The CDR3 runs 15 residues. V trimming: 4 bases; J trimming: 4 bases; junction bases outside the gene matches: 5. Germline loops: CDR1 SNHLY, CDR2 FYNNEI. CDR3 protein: CASSAGTGSNQPQHF. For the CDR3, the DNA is TGTGCCAGCAGTGCCGGGACAGGGAGTAATCAGCCCCAGCATTTT.

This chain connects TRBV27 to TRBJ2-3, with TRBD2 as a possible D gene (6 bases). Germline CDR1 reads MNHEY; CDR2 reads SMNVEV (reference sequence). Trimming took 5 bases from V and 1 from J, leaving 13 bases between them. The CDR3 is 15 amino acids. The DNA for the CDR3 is TGTGCCAGCAGTCCCCTCGGGGGTCGCACAGATACGCAGTATTTT. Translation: CASSPLGGRTDTQYF.

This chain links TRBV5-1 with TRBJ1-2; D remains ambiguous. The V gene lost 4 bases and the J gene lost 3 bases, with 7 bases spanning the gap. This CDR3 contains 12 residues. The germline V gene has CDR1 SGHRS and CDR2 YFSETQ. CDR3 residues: CASSRSDYGYTF. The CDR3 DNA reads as TGCGCCAGCAGCCGCAGCGACTATGGCTACACCTTC.

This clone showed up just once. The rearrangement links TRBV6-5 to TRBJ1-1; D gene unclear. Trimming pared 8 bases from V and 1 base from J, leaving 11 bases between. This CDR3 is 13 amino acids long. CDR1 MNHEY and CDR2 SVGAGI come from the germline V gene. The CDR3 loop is CASGRVQNTEAFF. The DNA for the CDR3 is TGTGCCAGCGGGAGGGTGCAGAACACTGAAGCTTTCTTT.

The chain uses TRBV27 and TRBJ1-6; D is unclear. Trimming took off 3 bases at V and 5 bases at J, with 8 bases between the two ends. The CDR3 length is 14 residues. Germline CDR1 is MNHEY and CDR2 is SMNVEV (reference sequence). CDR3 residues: CASSFPGDNSPLHF. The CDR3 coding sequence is TGTGCCAGCAGTTTTCCGGGAGATAATTCACCCCTCCACTTT.

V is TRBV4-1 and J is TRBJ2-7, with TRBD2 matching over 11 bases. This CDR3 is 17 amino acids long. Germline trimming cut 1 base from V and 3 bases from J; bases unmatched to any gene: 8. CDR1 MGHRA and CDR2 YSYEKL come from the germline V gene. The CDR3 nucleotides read TGCGCCAGCAGCCAAGGCCTAGCGGGGGGTCAAAACTACGAGCAGTACTTC. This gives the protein CASSQGLAGGQNYEQYF.

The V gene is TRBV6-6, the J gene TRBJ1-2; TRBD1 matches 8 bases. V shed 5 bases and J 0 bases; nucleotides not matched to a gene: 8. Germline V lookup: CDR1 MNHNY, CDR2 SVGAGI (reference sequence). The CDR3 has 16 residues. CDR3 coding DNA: TGTGCCAGCAGTCCACCTACAGGGGGAGCTAACTATGGCTACACCTTC. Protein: CASSPPTGGANYGYTF.

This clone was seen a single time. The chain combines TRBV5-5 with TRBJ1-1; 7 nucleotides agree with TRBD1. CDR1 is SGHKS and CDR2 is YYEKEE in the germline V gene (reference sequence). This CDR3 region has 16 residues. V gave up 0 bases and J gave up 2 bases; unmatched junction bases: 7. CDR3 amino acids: CASSLGRGQFNTEAFF. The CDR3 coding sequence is TGTGCCAGCAGCTTGGGAAGGGGGCAATTTAACACTGAAGCTTTCTTT.

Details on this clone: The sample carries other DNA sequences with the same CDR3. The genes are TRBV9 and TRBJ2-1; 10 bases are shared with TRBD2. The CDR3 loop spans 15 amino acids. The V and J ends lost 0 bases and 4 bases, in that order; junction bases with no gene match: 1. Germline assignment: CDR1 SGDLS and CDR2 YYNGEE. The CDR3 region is CASSVASGGYNEQFF. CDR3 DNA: TGTGCCAGCAGCGTAGCTAGCGGGGGATACAATGAGCAGTTCTTC.

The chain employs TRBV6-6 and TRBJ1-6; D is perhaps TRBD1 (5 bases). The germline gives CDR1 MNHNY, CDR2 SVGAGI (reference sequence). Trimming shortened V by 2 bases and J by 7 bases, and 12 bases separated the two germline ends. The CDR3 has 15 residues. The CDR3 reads CASSYGQGGNSPLHF. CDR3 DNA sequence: TGTGCCAGCAGTTACGGTCAGGGTGGGAATTCACCCCTCCACTTT.

CDR3 protein: CSARVRYEQYF. The CDR3 coding sequence is TGCAGTGCTAGGGTGAGGTACGAGCAGTACTTC. The chain carries TRBV20-1 and TRBJ2-7; the D is unclear. The ends were cut back, 3 bases at V and 4 bases at J, with 7 bases in the middle. The V gene's germline CDR1 is DFQATT and CDR2 SNEGSKA (reference sequence). The CDR3 consists of 11 residues.

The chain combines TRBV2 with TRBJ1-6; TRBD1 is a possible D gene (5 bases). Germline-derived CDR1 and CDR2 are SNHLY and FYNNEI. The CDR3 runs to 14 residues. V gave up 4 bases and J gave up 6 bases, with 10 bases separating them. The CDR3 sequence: CASSVDRVNSPLHF. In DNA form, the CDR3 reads TGTGCCAGCAGTGTCGACAGAGTTAATTCACCCCTCCACTTT.

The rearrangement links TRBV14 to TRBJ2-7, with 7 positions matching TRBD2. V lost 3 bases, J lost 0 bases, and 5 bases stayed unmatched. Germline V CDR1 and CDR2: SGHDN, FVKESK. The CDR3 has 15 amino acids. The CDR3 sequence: CASSQGGGSSYEQYF. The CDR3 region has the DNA TGTGCCAGCAGCCAGGGCGGGGGTAGCTCCTACGAGCAGTACTTC.

This CDR3 reads CASSQDPRDMGSLSPLHF. The CDR3 nucleotides are TGCGCCAGCAGCCAAGATCCCCGGGACATGGGGTCTCTTTCACCCCTCCACTTT. The V gene is TRBV4-1, the J gene TRBJ1-6; a possible D gene is TRBD1 (6 bases). Trimming removed 0 bases at V and 9 bases at J, with 21 bases between. The length of the CDR3 is 18 residues. Germline V gene data show CDR1 as MGHRA and CDR2 as YSYEKL.

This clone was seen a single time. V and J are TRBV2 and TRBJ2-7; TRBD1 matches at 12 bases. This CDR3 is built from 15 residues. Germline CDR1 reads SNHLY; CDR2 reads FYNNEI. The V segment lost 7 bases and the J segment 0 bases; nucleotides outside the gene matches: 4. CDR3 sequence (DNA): TGTGCCAGCACCCGGGACAGGGGGCCCTCCTACGAGCAGTACTTC. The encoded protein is CASTRDRGPSYEQYF.

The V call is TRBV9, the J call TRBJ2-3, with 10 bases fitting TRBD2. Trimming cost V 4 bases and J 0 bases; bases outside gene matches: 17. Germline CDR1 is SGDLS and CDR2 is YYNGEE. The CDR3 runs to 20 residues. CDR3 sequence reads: CASSPSGLAGEPVSTDTQYF. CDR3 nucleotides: TGTGCCAGCAGCCCGAGTGGGCTAGCGGGGGAACCCGTGAGCACAGATACGCAGTATTTT.

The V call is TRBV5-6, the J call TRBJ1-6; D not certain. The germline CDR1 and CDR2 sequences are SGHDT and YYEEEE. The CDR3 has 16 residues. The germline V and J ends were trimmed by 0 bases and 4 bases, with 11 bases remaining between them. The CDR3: CASSLGFEAYNSPLHF. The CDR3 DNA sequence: TGTGCCAGCAGCTTGGGGTTTGAGGCGTATAATTCACCCCTCCACTTT.

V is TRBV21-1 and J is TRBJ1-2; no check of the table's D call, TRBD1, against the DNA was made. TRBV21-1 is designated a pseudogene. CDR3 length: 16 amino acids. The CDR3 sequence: CASSKGVAGKNYGYTF. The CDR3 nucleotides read TGTGCCAGCAGCAAAGGGGTGGCAGGGAAGAACTATGGCTACACCTTC.

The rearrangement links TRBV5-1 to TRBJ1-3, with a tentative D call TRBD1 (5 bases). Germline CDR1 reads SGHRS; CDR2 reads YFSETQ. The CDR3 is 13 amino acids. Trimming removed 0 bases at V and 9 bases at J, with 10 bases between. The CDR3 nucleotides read TGCGCCAGCAGCTTGGCAGGGCGAGGCACCATATATTTT. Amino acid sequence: CASSLAGRGTIYF.